Listed below are T cell receptor beta chains from one sample, sequenced in a study of blood T cell repertoires in COVID-19. Using immunoSEQ multiplex PCR, the repertoire was profiled, and TCRdb retains in-frame clones only, with some absent. The sample has some 200,000 clones; around four fifths are singletons. Input material: peripheral blood. Receptors were obtained from a woman aged 65 to 85 with COVID-19, enrolled during active disease. Each CDR3 is given with its conserved first and last residue. The D gene is left open where the match is weak. The size of a clone is reported for some rows only, either as once, few or many, or as a class for expanded clones.

V	size	D	J	CDR3	DNA
TRBV7-8	few	TRBD2	TRBJ2-1	CASSRAGEGYNEQFF	TGTGCCAGCAGCCGAGCGGGAGAGGGTTACAATGAGCAGTTCTTC
TRBV4-2	.	TRBD1	TRBJ1-3	CASSQGRDRSGNTIYF	TGTGCCAGCAGCCAAGGCCGGGACAGGTCAGGAAACACCATATATTTT
TRBV6-2/TRBV6-3	.	.	TRBJ2-3	CASSYSGLTADTQYF	TGTGCCAGCAGTTACTCGGGACTGACGGCAGATACGCAGTATTTT
TRBV28	.	.	TRBJ2-7	CASSSGTPGKQYF	TGTGCCAGCAGTTCGGGGACACCCGGCAAGCAGTACTTC
TRBV19	.	.	TRBJ2-3	CASSPGSRPSDTQYF	TGTGCCAGTAGCCCAGGATCGCGACCTTCAGATACGCAGTATTTT
TRBV7-2	.	.	TRBJ1-4	CASSTQVYGEKLFF	TGTGCCAGCAGCACACAGGTTTACGGTGAAAAACTGTTTTTT
TRBV10-1	.	TRBD1	TRBJ2-7	CASSAGQAYEQYF	TGCGCCAGCAGTGCCGGACAGGCCTACGAGCAGTACTTC
TRBV10-2	.	TRBD2	TRBJ2-2	CASSTRTSGPGELFF	TGCGCCAGCAGTACCCGGACTAGCGGACCCGGGGAGCTGTTTTTT
TRBV27	.	.	TRBJ1-6	CASSPSGLGNSPLHF	TGTGCCAGCAGTCCTTCAGGGCTCGGAAATTCACCCCTCCACTTT
TRBV5-4	few	.	TRBJ1-5	CASSLGGWGNQPQHF	TGTGCCAGCAGCCTTGGGGGGTGGGGCAATCAGCCCCAGCATTTT
TRBV2	.	.	TRBJ1-1	CASTSAAGKNTEAFF	TGTGCCAGCACCTCAGCAGCGGGAAAGAACACTGAAGCTTTCTTT
TRBV6-6	.	TRBD2	TRBJ2-7	CASSLGLAGSSYEQYF	TGTGCCAGCAGTTTGGGACTAGCGGGGAGCTCCTACGAGCAGTACTTC
TRBV24-1	.	.	TRBJ2-7	CATAGNSYEQYF	TGTGCCACCGCAGGAAACTCCTACGAGCAGTACTTC